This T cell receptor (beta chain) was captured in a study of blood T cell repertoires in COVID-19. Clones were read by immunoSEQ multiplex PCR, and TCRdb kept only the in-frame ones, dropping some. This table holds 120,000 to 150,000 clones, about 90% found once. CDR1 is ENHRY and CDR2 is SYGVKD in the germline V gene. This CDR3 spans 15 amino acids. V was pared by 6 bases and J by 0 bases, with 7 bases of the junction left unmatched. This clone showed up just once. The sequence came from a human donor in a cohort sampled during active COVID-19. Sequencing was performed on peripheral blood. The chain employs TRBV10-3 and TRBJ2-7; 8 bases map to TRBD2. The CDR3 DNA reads TGTGCCATCAGACCTACTAGCGGAGGCTCCTACGAGCAGTACTTC. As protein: CAIRPTSGGSYEQYF.